This T cell receptor (beta chain) was captured by sequencing in a study of blood T cell repertoires in COVID-19. Overall study context: PBMCs, B-cell-depleted T cells, or T cells provided the cDNA or gDNA that made up the material.

As originally analysed: Estimates of nucleated cell counts were drawn from the amplification of reference gene primers. Assay: immunoSEQ multiplex PCR; the TCRdb copy retains only in-frame clones and omits some. V and J calls plus clone size are reproduced from that table; the DNA served to infer D and trimming. The sample consists of 75,000 to 100,000 clones, 70% to 90% of them appearing once. Germline-derived CDR1 and CDR2 are MNHEY and SMNVEV (reference sequence). The CDR3 is 13 residues long. Deletions cut 3 bases from V and 7 bases from J, with 10 bases between. This clonotype was obtained from a woman of 80 years or more with acute or convalescent COVID-19. Material for sequencing was peripheral blood. The chain links TRBV27 to TRBJ1-5; D unclear. In DNA form, the CDR3 reads TGTGCCAGCAGTTTGAACAGTCGCCAGCCCCAGCATTTT. The encoded protein is CASSLNSRQPQHF.